A selection of T cell receptor beta chains follows, all from one sample in a study of T-cell memory formation after mild COVID-19. One entry per CDR3 protein results from TCRdb running MiXCR on the 5' RACE reads. The data contain around 470,000 distinct CDR3 sequences, around 18% of them singletons. The source material was PBMCs or a T cell subset sorted from them (not recorded which). The receptors were sampled from an adult woman who had mild COVID-19 (a few samples of this study predate the infection). Cell type and time point are not known. The CDR3 runs from the conserved cysteine through the conserved F or W. Each record gives: D gene, J gene, clone size, V gene, CDR3 protein, CDR3 DNA. A D gene is named only where the DNA matches it firmly. Clone size appears in some rows only: once, few, many, or a class for an expanded clone.

.,TRBJ1-2,many,TRBV12-3/TRBV12-4,CASSFRDRNYGYTF,TGTGCCAGCAGTTTCCGGGACCGCAACTATGGCTACACCTTC
.,TRBJ2-3,.,TRBV7-7,CASSFTPTDTQYF,TGTGCCAGCAGCTTCACTCCGACAGATACGCAGTATTTT
.,TRBJ2-2,few,TRBV5-1,CASSWDLAGAGTGELFF,TGCGCCAGCAGCTGGGACCTCGCCGGGGCGGGCACCGGGGAGCTGTTTTTT
.,TRBJ2-5,few,TRBV30,CAWSGVRVWETQYF,TGTGCCTGGAGTGGGGTGAGGGTGTGGGAGACCCAGTACTTC
.,TRBJ2-3,many,TRBV7-2,CASSLSVGRTDTQYF,TGTGCCAGCAGCTTAAGCGTCGGACGGACAGATACGCAGTATTTT
.,TRBJ1-2,few,TRBV5-1,CASSLSGRSYGYTF,TGCGCCAGCAGCTTAAGTGGACGGTCCTATGGCTACACCTTC
.,TRBJ2-2,once,TRBV25-1,CASSELGNTGELFF,TGTGCCAGCAGTGAGTTGGGGAACACCGGGGAGCTGTTTTTT
.,TRBJ2-1,few,TRBV20-1,CSAKTRISDNEQFF,TGCAGTGCTAAAACTAGGATCTCGGACAATGAGCAGTTCTTC
.,TRBJ1-6,many,TRBV12-3/TRBV12-4,CASSRTDNSPLHF,TGTGCCAGCAGTCGGACGGATAATTCACCCCTCCACTTT
.,TRBJ2-7,few,TRBV10-3,CAISAATGSYEQYF,TGTGCCATCAGTGCCGCGACAGGCTCCTACGAGCAGTACTTC
.,TRBJ1-2,.,TRBV4-2,CASSQDPANFYGYTF,TGTGCCAGCAGCCAAGATCCAGCCAACTTCTATGGCTACACCTTC
TRBD1,TRBJ2-1,.,TRBV7-9,CASSWDRASSYNEQFF,TGTGCCAGCAGTTGGGACAGGGCCAGCTCCTACAATGAGCAGTTCTTC
TRBD1,TRBJ1-1,.,TRBV4-3,CASSPKVSGGTEAFF,TGCGCCAGCAGCCCGAAAGTCTCAGGGGGGACTGAAGCTTTCTTT
.,TRBJ1-2,.,TRBV7-2,CASSLGPSGKNGYTF,TGTGCCAGCAGCTTAGGACCCTCGGGGAAGAATGGCTACACCTTC
TRBD1,TRBJ1-2,.,TRBV20-1,CSASRTGLYGYTF,TGCAGTGCTAGCCGGACAGGGCTCTATGGCTACACCTTC
.,TRBJ2-1,.,TRBV6-2/TRBV6-3,CASSYSNRNEQFF,TGTGCCAGCAGTTACTCGAACCGCAATGAGCAGTTCTTC
TRBD2,TRBJ2-3,few,TRBV6-5,CASSFRTSGRTDTQYF,TGTGCCAGCAGTTTCCGGACTAGCGGGAGGACAGATACGCAGTATTTT
.,TRBJ1-1,few,TRBV12-3/TRBV12-4,CASSLGGAWTEAFF,TGTGCCAGCAGTTTAGGGGGGGCGTGGACTGAAGCTTTCTTT
.,TRBJ2-7,few,TRBV4-1,CASSQDRFGHEQYF,TGCGCCAGCAGCCAAGATCGGTTCGGACACGAGCAGTACTTC
TRBD2,TRBJ2-1,.,TRBV5-4,CASSYSGGPNEQFF,TGTGCCAGCAGCTATAGCGGGGGCCCTAATGAGCAGTTCTTC
.,TRBJ1-1,.,TRBV4-1,CASSHTLDVPFEAFF,TGCGCCAGCAGCCATACCCTGGACGTACCGTTTGAAGCTTTCTTT
TRBD1,TRBJ1-6,.,TRBV14,CASSHIGTETSPLHF,TGTGCCAGCAGCCACATTGGGACAGAGACTTCACCCCTCCACTTT
TRBD1,TRBJ1-3,.,TRBV30,CAWSVGTVGNTIYF,TGTGCCTGGAGCGTCGGGACAGTTGGAAACACCATATATTTT
.,TRBJ1-2,.,TRBV7-8,CASSFAGQRAGYTF,TGTGCCAGCAGCTTCGCCGGCCAGCGCGCTGGCTACACCTTC
TRBD1,TRBJ2-2,few,TRBV11-2,CASSLAGQGLSNTGELFF,TGTGCCAGCAGCTTAGCCGGACAGGGCCTATCGAACACCGGGGAGCTGTTTTTT
.,TRBJ2-2,few,TRBV7-9,CASSFSPTRGRGGELFF,TGTGCCAGCAGCTTCTCCCCGACTCGGGGGAGAGGCGGGGAGCTGTTTTTT
TRBD2,TRBJ2-5,.,TRBV6-5,CASRRGKETQYF,TGTGCCAGCAGGCGGGGGAAGGAGACCCAGTACTTC
.,TRBJ1-1,few,TRBV6-5,CASTQTGITEAFF,TGTGCCAGCACGCAAACAGGGATCACTGAAGCTTTCTTT